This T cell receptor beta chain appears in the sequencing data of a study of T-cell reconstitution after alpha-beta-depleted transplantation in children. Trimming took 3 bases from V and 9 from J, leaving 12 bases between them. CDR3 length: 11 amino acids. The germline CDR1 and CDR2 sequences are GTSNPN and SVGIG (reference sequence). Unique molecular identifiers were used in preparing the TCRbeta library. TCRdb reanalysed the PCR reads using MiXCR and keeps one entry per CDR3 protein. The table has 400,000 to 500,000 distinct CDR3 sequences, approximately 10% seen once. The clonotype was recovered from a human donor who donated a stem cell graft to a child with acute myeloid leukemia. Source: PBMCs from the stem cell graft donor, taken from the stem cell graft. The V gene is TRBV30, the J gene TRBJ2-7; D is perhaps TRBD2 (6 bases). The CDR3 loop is CAWSESGRQYF. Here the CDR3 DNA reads TGTGCCTGGAGCGAAAGCGGGCGGCAGTACTTC.